These T cell receptor beta chains were read from a single sample in a study of blood T cell repertoires in COVID-19. Data came from immunoSEQ multiplex PCR; TCRdb stores just in-frame clones and leaves some out. The data contain tens of thousands of clones, 65% to 90% of them singletons. The sequenced sample was peripheral blood. The source is a man aged 80 or over with COVID-19, enrolled during active disease. Each CDR3 is given with its conserved first and last residue. Each record gives: D gene, V gene, clone size, J gene, CDR3 DNA, CDR3 protein. D genes are given only for firm matches. Only some rows state a clone size, as once, few, many or a class for expanded clones.

TRBD2,TRBV5-4,-,TRBJ2-1,TGTGCCAGCAGCTTGGACCGGGGGGGCAACTACAATGAGCAGTTCTTC,CASSLDRGGNYNEQFF
-,TRBV5-4,few,TRBJ1-4,TGTGCCAGCAGCTTGGCCGCAGGTGGGAATGAAAAACTGTTTTTT,CASSLAAGGNEKLFF
-,TRBV12-3/TRBV12-4,-,TRBJ2-3,TGTGCCAGCAGTTTGTCTTATACGCAGTATTTT,CASSLSYTQYF
TRBD1,TRBV11-2,-,TRBJ2-7,TGTGCCAGCAGCTTAGGACTAGGACAGGGCGAAGCCTACGAGCAGTACTTC,CASSLGLGQGEAYEQYF
-,TRBV4-2,-,TRBJ1-5,TGTGCCAGCAGCCAAGGGGCAGACTATAGCAATCAGCCCCAGCATTTT,CASSQGADYSNQPQHF
TRBD1,TRBV11-2,-,TRBJ2-5,TGTGCCAGCAGCCCGCGGACAGGGGAAGAGACCCAGTACTTC,CASSPRTGEETQYF
-,TRBV6-5,-,TRBJ1-3,TGTGCCAGCCGCGGGGTGGGGACCGGAAACACCATATATTTT,CASRGVGTGNTIYF
-,TRBV5-5,-,TRBJ1-2,TGTGCCAGCAGCTCAAAACTGGGAGGGAATAACTATGGCTACACCTTC,CASSSKLGGNNYGYTF
TRBD1,TRBV19,-,TRBJ1-2,TGTGCCAGTAGTGCCCAGACAGGGCCCCTGGTAGGCTACACCTTC,CASSAQTGPLVGYTF
TRBD2,TRBV15,-,TRBJ2-5,TGTGCCACCAGCAGACATCGGGGAGGGGTGGAGACCCAGTACTTC,CATSRHRGGVETQYF
-,TRBV18,-,TRBJ1-6,TGTGCCAGCTCACGAGCGCCCGTCGCCTATAATTCACCCCTCCACTTT,CASSRAPVAYNSPLHF
TRBD1,TRBV7-9,-,TRBJ1-4,TGTGCCAGCAGCTCCTGGACAGGGGTAAATGAAAAACTGTTTTTT,CASSSWTGVNEKLFF
TRBD1,TRBV19,-,TRBJ2-7,TGTGCCAGTAGGGGGACAGGGAGCTCCGAGCAGTACTTC,CASRGTGSSEQYF
TRBD2,TRBV13,-,TRBJ2-7,TGTGCCAGCAGCTCGGTGAGCGGGGGGAGCTCCTACGAGCAGTACTTC,CASSSVSGGSSYEQYF
TRBD2,TRBV5-4,-,TRBJ2-3,TGTGCCAGCAGCTTGCGACTAGCGGCTAGCACAGATACGCAGTATTTT,CASSLRLAASTDTQYF
TRBD1,TRBV6-2/TRBV6-3,once,TRBJ1-5,TGTGCCAGCAGTTACTCGACAGGGTCCAATCAGCCCCAGCATTTT,CASSYSTGSNQPQHF
-,TRBV9,-,TRBJ2-7,TGTGCCAGCAGCGCCGCCTACAGGGCTACATCACTCGGCGAGCAGTACTTC,CASSAAYRATSLGEQYF
-,TRBV4-2,-,TRBJ1-5,TGTGCCAGCAGCCTGCGGACACCTAATCAGCCCCAGCATTTT,CASSLRTPNQPQHF
-,TRBV9,-,TRBJ2-1,TGTGCCAGCAGCACATCCACAAGAACGGGGGGCTTGGGTGAGCAGTTCTTC,CASSTSTRTGGLGEQFF
-,TRBV6-5,-,TRBJ2-2,TGTGCCAGCATGTCAGGGAAGGCAGCCGGGGAGCTGTTTTTT,CASMSGKAAGELFF
-,TRBV25-1,-,TRBJ1-1,TGTGCCAGCAGACAGGAGGGCGTCACTGAAGCTTTCTTT,CASRQEGVTEAFF
-,TRBV6-6,-,TRBJ1-4,TGTGCCAGCAGTTACGGCAGGGCTAATGAAAAACTGTTTTTT,CASSYGRANEKLFF
TRBD1,TRBV5-4,-,TRBJ1-4,TGTGCCAGCAGCTCGGACAGGGGGGTTGAAAAACTGTTTTTT,CASSSDRGVEKLFF
TRBD2,TRBV5-4,once,TRBJ2-1,TGTGCCAGCAGCTTAGCTAGCGGGGGATACAATGAGCAGTTCTTC,CASSLASGGYNEQFF
TRBD2,TRBV6-5,few,TRBJ2-7,TGTGCCAGCAGCCGACCTAGCGGGGGGGACTACGAGCAGTACTTC,CASSRPSGGDYEQYF
TRBD2,TRBV5-4,-,TRBJ2-1,TGTGCCAGCAGCTTCGGCGGGGGGGCCCTCAATGAGCAGTTCTTC,CASSFGGGALNEQFF
-,TRBV7-9,-,TRBJ2-1,TGTGCCAGCAGCTTACAGGACACTGAGCAGTTCTTC,CASSLQDTEQFF
TRBD1,TRBV27,-,TRBJ1-2,TGTGCCAGCAGCCGGGACAGGGACCCACTCTATGGCTACACCTTC,CASSRDRDPLYGYTF
-,TRBV18,-,TRBJ1-3,TGTGCCAGCTCACCACGGGCCGGGAGCGGCTCTGGAAACACCATATATTTT,CASSPRAGSGSGNTIYF
TRBD1,TRBV19,-,TRBJ1-1,TGTGCCAGTAGTACTCTGGGACAGACAAACACTGAAGCTTTCTTT,CASSTLGQTNTEAFF
TRBD2,TRBV2,-,TRBJ2-3,TGTGCCAGCAGGAGGACTAGCGGGGCCACAGATACGCAGTATTTT,CASRRTSGATDTQYF
-,TRBV18,-,TRBJ1-2,TGTGCCAGCTCACCAAACCAGGATGGCTACACCTTC,CASSPNQDGYTF
-,TRBV6-5,-,TRBJ1-1,TGTGCCAGCAGTCTCCGGGGGGAGCTGAACACTGAAGCTTTCTTT,CASSLRGELNTEAFF
TRBD1,TRBV5-5,-,TRBJ2-2,TGTGCCAGCAGCTTTTCACAGGGGGGCACCGGGGAGCTGTTTTTT,CASSFSQGGTGELFF
-,TRBV2,-,TRBJ1-1,TGTGCCAGCAGCTCACAGAACCAGGGCCCGTCTTTCTTT,CASSSQNQGPSFF
TRBD1,TRBV18,-,TRBJ1-1,TGTGCCAGCTCACCAGGGACAGGAACATATGAAGCTTTCTTT,CASSPGTGTYEAFF
-,TRBV15,few,TRBJ1-1,TGTGCCACCAGCAGAGGAGGCGGGGAGAACACTGAAGCTTTCTTT,CATSRGGGENTEAFF
-,TRBV19,-,TRBJ2-6,TGTGCCAGCGGGGGGCCACAGTCTGGGGCCAACGTCCTGACTTTC,CASGGPQSGANVLTF
TRBD1,TRBV6-4,-,TRBJ1-6,TGTGCCAGCAGAGGACAGGATTCACCCCTCCACTTT,CASRGQDSPLHF
-,TRBV6-4,once,TRBJ1-1,TGTGCCAGCAGGAGTCAGGGGAACACTGAAGCTTTCTTT,CASRSQGNTEAFF
-,TRBV11-3,-,TRBJ2-1,TGTGCCAGCAGCACCTCGGGGACCTACAATGAGCAGTTCTTC,CASSTSGTYNEQFF
-,TRBV7-9,-,TRBJ2-7,TGTGCCAGCAGCGTAATGGGCCATAGTGGATCTCACTACGAGCAGTACTTC,CASSVMGHSGSHYEQYF
TRBD2,TRBV3-1/TRBV3-2,-,TRBJ2-4,TGTGCCAGTACTGTAGCGGGGCTAGCCAAAAACATTCAGTACTTC,CASTVAGLAKNIQYF
TRBD1,TRBV5-6,few,TRBJ1-2,TGTGCCAGCAGCCCAGGGGGCGAGACCTATGGCTACACCTTC,CASSPGGETYGYTF
TRBD1,TRBV6-2/TRBV6-3,-,TRBJ1-3,TGTGCCAGCAGTTACTCGATAAAGGGGGCGAACACCATATATTTT,CASSYSIKGANTIYF
-,TRBV6-5,-,TRBJ1-6,TGTGCCAGCAGCTCCACGACAAGGGGATATTCACCCCTCCACTTT,CASSSTTRGYSPLHF
-,TRBV9,-,TRBJ2-2,TGTGCCAGCAGCCCCGGCGAGACAGGCGCGACCGGGGAGCTGTTTTTT,CASSPGETGATGELFF
-,TRBV6-5,-,TRBJ1-2,TGTGCCAGCAGGGGGGGAGGCACTAACTATGGCTACACCTTC,CASRGGGTNYGYTF
TRBD1,TRBV5-4,once,TRBJ1-4,TGTGCCAGCAGCTCCGGGACAGGGCATGAAAAACTGTTTTTT,CASSSGTGHEKLFF